The 13 T cell receptor beta chains below were found in one sample sequenced in a study of T-cell reconstitution after alpha-beta-depleted transplantation in children. A TCRbeta library incorporating unique molecular identifiers was prepared. One entry per CDR3 protein results from TCRdb running MiXCR on the PCR reads. The sample lists fewer than 550,000 distinct CDR3 sequences, about 10% occurring once. Sequencing used PBMCs, obtained before TCRalphabeta/CD19-depleted stem cell transplant. The source of these receptors is a child aged 2 to 10 with inherited bone marrow failure, due to receive a stem cell transplant.

This clonotype was observed many times. The chain has TRBV12-3 or TRBV12-4 and TRBJ1-1; the D gene is possibly TRBD1 (5 bases). Trimming left V 1 base short and J 8 bases short, with 17 bases between. This CDR3 is 15 amino acids long. CDR3 protein: CASSLGAGTPHEAFF. Here the CDR3 DNA reads TGTGCCAGCAGTTTAGGGGCCGGGACCCCGCACGAAGCTTTCTTT.

This clonotype was counted only a few times. V is TRBV12-3 or TRBV12-4 and J is TRBJ2-1; TRBD2 aligns across 7 bases. The junction had 14 bases not matched to a gene; V was cut back by 3 bases and J by 9 bases. This CDR3 has 16 residues. DNA of the CDR3: TGTGCCAGCAGTTTGATTGGGGGGAGGGCCGGGGTTGAGCAGTTCTTC. Translated, it gives CASSLIGGRAGVEQFF.

This clonotype was picked up many times. This rearrangement joins TRBV12-3 or TRBV12-4 to TRBJ1-1; D might be TRBD1 (6 bases). V was trimmed by 2 bases and J by 6 bases, leaving 10 bases between them. This CDR3 has 13 residues. In nucleotides, the CDR3 is TGTGCCAGCAGTTTAAAGGGGGTGGCTGAAGCTTTCTTT. Translation: CASSLKGVAEAFF.

Turning to this clonotype: This sequence may be a read error, since a much larger clone differs from it by one base. This rearrangement joins TRBV2 to TRBJ1-1; perhaps TRBD1 as D (6 bases). Looked up from germline, CDR1 is SNHLY and CDR2 is FYNNEI. The ends were cut back, 11 bases at V and 6 bases at J, with 16 bases in the middle. The CDR3 length is 12 residues. CDR3 protein: CAGGGRAPEAFF. CDR3 bases: TGTGCCGGGGGGGGCAGGGCCCCTGAAGCTTTCTTT.

Only one count was recorded for this clonotype. The chain joins TRBV27 to TRBJ1-5; perhaps TRBD1 as D (6 bases). Germline V CDR1 and CDR2: MNHEY, SMNVEV (reference sequence). This CDR3 comprises 14 residues. With 10 bases removed from V and 2 bases from J, the gap between germline ends came to 15 bases. In DNA, the CDR3 is TGTGCCAACCCCAGGGGAGCCGGCAATCAGCCCCAGCATTTT. This encodes CANPRGAGNQPQHF.

Many counts were recorded for this clonotype. The junction does not match germline at one end; this may be a read error. The chain uses TRBV5-1 and TRBJ2-1; possibly TRBD1 or TRBD2 for D (5 bases each). The CDR3 is made up of 14 amino acids. CDR1 and CDR2 (germline): SGHRS, YFSETQ. The CDR3 is CASSSMRGSNEHFF. For the CDR3, the DNA is TGCGCCAGCAGCTCCATGAGGGGTTCAAATGAGCATTTCTTC. Together with reference TRBV5-1 and TRBJ2-1, the CDR3 gives the full variable domain: KAGVTQTPRYLIKTRGQQVTLSCSPISGHRSVSWYQQTPGQGLQFLFEYFSETQRNKGNFPGRFSGRQFSNSRSEMNVSTLELGDSALYLCASSSMRGSNEHFFGPGTRLTVL.

As for this clonotype: A much larger clone differs by one base, so this may be a read error. This chain joins TRBV5-4 and TRBJ2-7; 11 nucleotides line up with TRBD2. The germline V gene has CDR1 SGHNT and CDR2 YYREEE (reference sequence). This CDR3 is built from 15 residues. With 8 bases clipped from V and 2 bases from J, the junction kept 9 bases outside the gene matches. This CDR3 reads CARSRGLADTYEQYF. DNA for the CDR3: TGTGCCAGGAGCAGGGGACTAGCGGATACCTACGAGCAGTACTTC.

As to this clonotype: A junction boundary mismatches the germline segment, possibly from a read error. The rearrangement joins TRBV20-1 to TRBJ2-1, with 7 bases aligning to TRBD2. The CDR3 loop spans 11 amino acids. CDR1 and CDR2 (germline): DFQATT, SNEGSKA (reference sequence). As DNA, the CDR3 is TGCAGGGGAGCGGGGTACAATGGGCAGTTCTTC. Its protein is CRGAGYNGQFF.

The gene calls are TRBV30 and TRBJ2-7, with D perhaps matching TRBD1 (6 bases). Germline assignment: CDR1 GTSNPN and CDR2 SVGIG (reference sequence). CDR3 length: 14 residues. Deletions cut 3 bases from V and 5 bases from J, with 17 bases between. The CDR3 loop reads CAWRLMVGAHEQYF. CDR3 DNA sequence: TGTGCCTGGAGGTTGATGGTGGGGGCCCACGAGCAGTACTTC.

This clonotype was observed many times. V is TRBV5-1 and J is TRBJ1-2; unclear D gene. Germline V CDR1 and CDR2: SGHRS, YFSETQ. This CDR3 region has 15 residues. V gave up 0 bases and J gave up 2 bases, with 11 bases separating them. As DNA, the CDR3 is TGCGCCAGCAGCTTGGGAATCGACGGAAACTATGGCTACACCTTC. The encoded protein is CASSLGIDGNYGYTF.

The CDR3 sequence is CASSIPGLEDTQYF. CDR3 nucleotide sequence: TGTGCCAGTAGTATACCGGGACTAGAGGATACGCAGTATTTT. The chain uses TRBV19 and TRBJ2-3; 8 nucleotides agree with TRBD2. CDR1 is LNHDA, CDR2 SQIVND, per germline (reference sequence). The CDR3 spans 14 residues. V gave up 2 bases and J gave up 6 bases; unmatched junction bases: 4.

This clonotype was counted ten times or more. This rearrangement joins TRBV13 to TRBJ2-5, with no clear D. From germline, CDR1 is PRHDT and CDR2 FYEKMQ (reference sequence). CDR3 length: 14 amino acids. The V end was cut by 2 bases, the J end by 1 base, with 8 bases between. The DNA of the CDR3 is TGTGCCAGCAGCTTAAGCAGACTCCAAGAGACCCAGTACTTC. Its protein is CASSLSRLQETQYF.

In this sample, this clonotype turned up many times. The J gene is TRBJ1-1, the V gene TRBV20-1; 10 nucleotides match TRBD1. This CDR3 is 18 amino acids long. The germline CDR1 and CDR2 sequences are DFQATT and SNEGSKA (reference sequence). V trimming: 3 bases; J trimming: 0 bases; junction bases outside the gene matches: 13. The CDR3 nucleotides are TGCAGTGCTAGTATGTCCGTGACAGGGGGCCTTATGAACACTGAAGCTTTCTTT. Its translation is CSASMSVTGGLMNTEAFF.